This entry features one T cell receptor (beta chain) sequence. What it binds is unknown. Germline V gene data show CDR1 as MNHGY and CDR2 as SAAAGT. The CDR3 is 15 amino acids. The junction had 3 bases not matched to a gene; V was cut back by 0 bases and J by 8 bases. The entry originates in a study of cytomegalovirus exposure and HLA in healthy donors. The PCR had 60 Vbeta and 13 Jbeta primers. Method: immunoSEQ multiplex PCR; TCRdb's copy keeps in-frame clones and lacks some. The repertoire includes around 140,000 clones, roughly 79% of them detected once, and roughly 1.5% sits in the top ten. Study-level findings and limits: Roughly uniform sequencing depth across donors was assumed, possibly incorrectly.

This chain connects TRBV6-8 to TRBJ2-1; 11 positions match TRBD2. What was sequenced was PBMCs. This TCR came from a young woman in good health and CMV-seronegative. CDR3 sequence (DNA): TGTGCCAGCAGTTACTCGACTAGCGGGAAGGATGAGCAGTTCTTC. Residues: CASSYSTSGKDEQFF.